The 16 T cell receptor beta chains below all came from one sample that was sequenced in a study of beta chain features in type 1 diabetes. TCRB transcripts that were expressed got sequenced, as all of the isolated RNA had been reverse transcribed. TCRdb keeps only in-frame clones here, not all; method: immunoSEQ multiplex PCR. The sample lists around 300,000 clones, under 8.5% occurring once. Sequenced input: central memory CD4+ T cells from blood. The receptor source for this set is a young woman in good health.

This clone was detected ten times or more. This chain uses TRBV7-9 with TRBJ2-3; TRBD1 agrees at 8 bases. The V gene's germline CDR1 is SEHNR and CDR2 FQNEAQ (reference sequence). After removal of 3 bases from V and 2 bases from J, the junction contained 7 bases not matched to a gene. This CDR3 comprises 16 residues. The CDR3 spells CASSFRQGATTDTQYF. The CDR3 region has the DNA TGTGCCAGCAGCTTTAGGCAGGGGGCGACCACAGATACGCAGTATTTT.

CDR3 sequence: CASSPRLVVLYEQYF. The CDR3 DNA reads as TGTGCCAGCAGCCCTCGACTAGTTGTGCTCTACGAGCAGTACTTC. The V and J genes are TRBV14 and TRBJ2-7; the D gene is possibly TRBD2 (6 bases). The CDR3 length is 15 residues. V lost 4 bases, J lost 3 bases, and 16 bases lay in between. CDR1 is SGHDN and CDR2 is FVKESK in the germline V gene.

This sequence joins TRBV14 and TRBJ2-2; TRBD1 agrees at 9 bases. The CDR3 consists of 15 residues. From germline, CDR1 is SGHDN and CDR2 FVKESK. J gave up 9 bases and V 0 bases, and 5 bases lay outside the gene matches. The CDR3 coding sequence is TGTGCCAGCAGCCAAGATGGGACAGGGCACCGGGAGCTGTTTTTT. Its translation: CASSQDGTGHRELFF. The whole variable domain, filled in from reference TRBV14 and TRBJ2-2, reads EAGVTQFPSHSVIEKGQTVTLRCDPISGHDNLYWYRRVMGKEIKFLLHFVKESKQDESGMPNNRFLAERTGGTYSTLKVQPAELEDSGVYFCASSQDGTGHRELFFGEGSRLTVL.

This clone was seen more than once but under ten times. The J gene is TRBJ2-1, the V gene TRBV9; 9 bases line up with TRBD2. The V and J ends lost 2 bases and 7 bases, in that order; junction bases with no gene match: 4. The CDR3 sequence is 14 residues long. Germline CDR1 reads SGDLS; CDR2 reads YYNGEE. The CDR3 nucleotides read TGTGCCAGCAGCGTGCTAGCGGGGAAGAATGAGCAGTTCTTC. Protein sequence: CASSVLAGKNEQFF.

This clone has more than one count but fewer than ten. CDR3 nucleotides: TGTGCCAGCAGTTCTCCGGGGCCCTACGAGCAGTACTTC. Its protein is CASSSPGPYEQYF. V usage is TRBV27 and J usage is TRBJ2-7, with D perhaps matching TRBD1 or TRBD2 (5 bases each). The germline gives CDR1 MNHEY, CDR2 SMNVEV (reference sequence). CDR3 length: 13 residues. Between the trimmed V and J ends, which lost 4 bases and 2 bases, there was a span of 9 bases.

This clone was recorded many times. This rearrangement joins TRBV7-9 to TRBJ1-1; 8 bases map to TRBD1. The ends lost 3 bases at V and 5 bases at J; junction bases unmatched: 5. Germline loops: CDR1 SEHNR, CDR2 FQNEAQ (reference sequence). CDR3 length equals 14 residues. The CDR3 is CASSFVRTGTEAFF. CDR3 in DNA: TGTGCCAGCAGCTTCGTCCGGACAGGGACTGAAGCTTTCTTT.

In this sample, this clone turned up many times. Relative to the germline gene, one junction end is altered; a read error may explain this. The chain links TRBV7-7 to TRBJ2-3; TRBD2 aligns across 11 bases. CDR3 length: 18 residues. Germline CDR1 is SSHAT and CDR2 is FNYEAQ (reference sequence). CDR3 region: CASSPSASGRTSTDTQYF. As DNA, the CDR3 is TGTGCTAGCAGCCCCTCGGCTAGCGGGAGGACAAGCACAGATACGCAGTATTTT. Supplemented by reference TRBV7-7 and TRBJ2-3, the full variable domain reads GAGVSQSPRYKVTKRGQDVTLRCDPISSHATLYWYQQALGQGPEFLTYFNYEAQPDKSGLPSDRFSAERPEGSISTLTIQRTEQRDSAMYRCASSPSASGRTSTDTQYFGPGTRLTVL.

There are a few counts of this clone. The rearrangement joins TRBV5-4 to TRBJ2-7, with no clear D. From germline, CDR1 is SGHNT and CDR2 YYREEE (reference sequence). Trimming removed 2 bases at V and 3 bases at J, with 3 bases between. This CDR3 contains 11 residues. The CDR3 DNA follows: TGTGCCAGCAGCTTATTCTACGAGCAGTACTTC. Amino acid sequence: CASSLFYEQYF.

The chain recombines TRBV19 with TRBJ2-3; 8 bases match TRBD2. The CDR3 is 14 amino acids. The J segment lost 6 bases and the V segment lost 5 bases, leaving 7 bases of the junction unmatched. CDR1 LNHDA and CDR2 SQIVND come from the germline V gene (reference sequence). The CDR3 bases are TGTGCCAGTAGTTCTACTAGCGGAGGGGATACGCAGTATTTT. Protein product: CASSSTSGGDTQYF.

This chain links TRBV28 with TRBJ1-4; weak D call: TRBD1 (5 bases). The CDR3 loop spans 15 amino acids. Deletions cut 3 bases from V and 8 bases from J, with 16 bases between. CDR1 MDHEN and CDR2 SYDVKM come from the germline V gene. The CDR3 protein is CASSLGGAGNEKLFF. DNA of the CDR3: TGTGCCAGCAGTTTGGGCGGGGCAGGGAACGAAAAACTGTTTTTT. Supplemented by reference TRBV28 and TRBJ1-4, the full variable domain reads DVKVTQSSRYLVKRTGEKVFLECVQDMDHENMFWYRQDPGLGLRLIYFSYDVKMKEKGDIPEGYSVSREKKERFSLILESASTNQTSMYLCASSLGGAGNEKLFFGSGTQLSVL.

This clone was found a few times. The chain recombines TRBV14 with TRBJ1-1, with 7 bases matching TRBD1. After removal of 3 bases from V and 4 bases from J, the junction contained 8 bases not matched to a gene. Germline CDR1 SGHDN, CDR2 FVKESK. The CDR3 runs to 15 residues. CDR3 coding DNA: TGTGCCAGCAGCCAGTTTAGGACAGGACCCACTGAAGCTTTCTTT. This encodes CASSQFRTGPTEAFF.

The sample holds a few counts of this clone. The chain is built from TRBV14 and TRBJ2-2, with D uncertain. The ends were cut back, 1 base at V and 3 bases at J, with 9 bases in the middle. Germline V CDR1 and CDR2: SGHDN, FVKESK. The CDR3 is made up of 15 amino acids. For the CDR3, the DNA is TGTGCCAGCAGCCAAGTGGCTCATCACACCGGGGAGCTGTTTTTT. The encoded protein is CASSQVAHHTGELFF.

The rearrangement uses TRBV11-3 and TRBJ1-1; D is uncertain. There are 14 residues in the CDR3. V dropped 0 bases and J dropped 3 bases, with 8 bases sitting between them. CDR1 is SGHNT and CDR2 is YENEEA in the germline V gene. The CDR3 loop is CASSLEGSDTEAFF. In DNA, the CDR3 is TGTGCCAGCAGCTTAGAGGGGTCAGACACTGAAGCTTTCTTT.

The rearrangement uses TRBV30 and TRBJ1-3; D is unclear. The CDR3 is made up of 13 amino acids. Trimming left V 0 bases short and J 4 bases short, with 7 bases between. Germline V gene sequence: CDR1 GTSNPN, CDR2 SVGIG (reference sequence). The DNA of the CDR3 is TGTGCCTGGAGTGTATCGGGGGGAAACACCATATATTTT. Protein product: CAWSVSGGNTIYF.

The rearrangement links TRBV7-9 to TRBJ1-3; D not certain. Germline V gene lookup returns CDR1 SEHNR and CDR2 FQNEAQ (reference sequence). Between the trimmed V and J ends, which lost 8 bases and 0 bases, there was a span of 11 bases. The CDR3 has 14 residues. In nucleotides, the CDR3 is TGTGCCAGCCTCGTGTGGGGCTCTGGAAACACCATATATTTT. It encodes CASLVWGSGNTIYF.

The chain employs TRBV18 and TRBJ1-5; tentatively, D is TRBD1 (5 bases). CDR3 length: 16 residues. From germline, CDR1 is KGHSH and CDR2 LQKENI. Trimming shortened V by 2 bases and J by 4 bases, and 15 bases separated the two germline ends. CDR3 bases: TGTGCCAGCTCACCAGGGACCGGGACCTATAATCAGCCCCAGCATTTT. Amino acid sequence: CASSPGTGTYNQPQHF.